Following are 5 T cell receptor beta chains from one sample sequenced in a study of identifying expanded T cells in peripheral blood. Sequencing used immunoSEQ multiplex PCR; TCRdb keeps in-frame clones, though not all of them. The sample consists of about 91,000 clones, around 88% of them appearing once. Sequencing was carried out using blood. Source of these receptors: a person aged 18-70 years in good health.

The chain employs TRBV12-2 and TRBJ2-3; the DNA was not compared with TRBD2, the D call given in the table. TRBV12-2 is noted as a pseudogene. This CDR3 has 16 residues. CDR3: CASRFGRGGATDTQYF. The CDR3 region has the DNA TGTGCAAGTCGCTTTGGACGGGGGGGGGCCACAGATACGCAGTATTTT.

CDR3 DNA sequence: TGTGCCAGCAGACAGGAAGGGGAGACCCAGTACTTC. As protein: CASRQEGETQYF. The chain has TRBV11-3 and TRBJ2-5, with D possibly matching TRBD1 (5 bases). The CDR3 has 12 residues. Trimming pared 6 bases from V and 5 bases from J, leaving 10 bases between. Germline CDR1 reads SGHNT; CDR2 reads YENEEA.

The chain uses TRBV12-5 and TRBJ2-2; 8 bases agree with TRBD2. This CDR3 region has 19 residues. The junction had 18 bases not matched to a gene; V was cut back by 5 bases and J by 4 bases. Looked up from germline, CDR1 is LGHNT and CDR2 is FRNRAP. CDR3 sequence: CASGRRDTSGPLSTGELFF. Here the CDR3 DNA reads TGTGCTAGTGGTCGAAGAGACACTAGCGGACCTCTGAGCACCGGGGAGCTGTTTTTT.

The chain is built from TRBV19 and TRBJ2-3; D is unclear. Trimming took 3 bases from V and 5 from J, leaving 9 bases between them. Germline CDR1 is LNHDA and CDR2 is SQIVND (reference sequence). This CDR3 comprises 13 residues. The CDR3 DNA reads as TGTGCCAGTAGTATGACCCCCTTAGATACGCAGTATTTT. This encodes CASSMTPLDTQYF.

In DNA, the CDR3 is TGTGCCAGCAGTTCCTTCTTGAGCGGGGGCACAGATACGCAGTATTTT. It codes for CASSSFLSGGTDTQYF. The rearrangement joins TRBV27 to TRBJ2-3; 7 bases align to TRBD2. The CDR3 is 16 residues long. Germline-derived CDR1 and CDR2 are MNHEY and SMNVEV (reference sequence). Trimming at V came to 4 bases and at J to 1 base, leaving 8 bases not matched to a gene.